The subject of this entry is one T cell receptor (beta chain). This clonotype was counted only a few times. The specificity of this receptor is unknown. One base away there is no much larger clone; base qualities are not given. The sample is drawn from a study of blood T cells in healthy people across ages (dated by TCRdb to the mid-2010s). Background on the whole study: In model experiments, template switching captured about one uniquely barcoded TCR beta cDNA molecule for every two T cells. Age-related changes in TCR beta repertoire diversity were measured in the study by deep sequencing normalized with unique cDNA molecular identifiers. Four age groups were formed from the donors: young (average roughly 15 years), middle-aged (approximately 42), aged (roughly 58) and long-lived (about 80). To avoid experimental bias, donors of different ages were spread randomly across the sequencing lanes. Using the same blood draw, the study looked at two additional independent replicas of 1 million unique cDNA reads for two donors, one aged 18 to 30 and the other aged 80 or older. Summary of the overall study and its limitations: The long-lived group showed more naive CD4+ T cells, fewer expanded clones and increased TCR diversity than the aged group, suggesting age selection. Estimates of total diversity from one million sequenced T cells were regarded as lower bounds and underestimates. Bulk unsorted PBMC profiling prevented conclusive comparison of naive and antigen-experienced compartments. The percentage of naive T cells measured by flow cytometry correlated strongly with observed TCR beta diversity. The CMV infection status of donors was not known, potentially confounding age-related changes in expanded clonotypes. As age increased, observed TCR beta diversity per million T cells dropped in a roughly linear way, and a significant reduction was already evident by age about 40.

The donors were under 40 Caucasian individuals from Russia, aged roughly 6 to 95 years, who were systemically healthy. Each donor gave ten milliliters of peripheral blood, collected into EDTA-treated Vacutainer tubes. PBMCs were isolated by Ficoll-Paque density-gradient centrifugation, with at least 7 million obtained per sample. Trizol reagent was used to extract total RNA from the PBMCs, yielding at least 5.5 micrograms per sample. The percentages of naive CD45RAhigh/CD27high T cells were determined by flow cytometry on a PBMC aliquot from every donor. The germline V gene sets CDR1 to MGHDK and CDR2 to SYGVNS. Trimming accounts for 4 bases at V and 7 bases at J, while the number of junction bases matched to no gene is 7. The CDR3 numbers 14 residues from cysteine through phenylalanine. The entry retains the CDR3 DNA only, 42 bases that are in frame from base 1. The library was obtained by 5' RACE. The sequencer was an Illumina HiSeq 2500. A second PCR of 7 to 11 cycles was run with a J-beta primer mix and a sample-barcoded 5' primer. Each TCR beta cDNA molecule received a unique molecular identifier from a template-switch 5' adaptor carrying 12 random nucleotides. At least 3 million CDR3-containing paired-end reads were obtained from each sample. First-strand cDNA was synthesized from all RNA with the Mint cDNA synthesis kit, primed by a TRBC-specific oligonucleotide. All cDNA was treated with uracil-DNA glycosylase and then went through a first 18-cycle PCR with the universal primers M1SS and BC2_uni_R. Per the authors' processing: For normalization, 1 million high-quality reads, each with a distinct molecular identifier, were randomly selected from each sample. Reads sharing molecular identifiers were discarded rather than binned into consensus sequences. MiTCR, run with a Q25 quality threshold and the strictest error-elimination algorithm, handled CDR3 identification, clonotype clustering and error correction. A nonparametric unseen species model using Euler transformation provided a lower-bound estimate of total TCR beta diversity. In-frame beta chains were kept once TCRdb had trimmed the public reads at Q25 with fastp and called clones with MiXCR. One record per CDR3 amino acid sequence lists the most common genes and DNA. The V and J calls shown here were made by TCRdb, not taken from the authors' results. The sample has about 940,000 distinct CDR3 sequences on record, 40% to 60% of them singletons. The ten largest clonotypes hold about an eighth of the sample.

In this chain, TRBV25-1 is recombined with TRBJ1-2, with 9 middle bases fitting TRBD1. The receptor comes from a man aged 25 to 40 in good health. Sample: blood. The CDR3 corresponds to CASSAGTGYRGYTF. The DNA sequence reads TGTGCCAGCAGTGCTGGGACAGGGTACCGTGGCTACACCTTC.